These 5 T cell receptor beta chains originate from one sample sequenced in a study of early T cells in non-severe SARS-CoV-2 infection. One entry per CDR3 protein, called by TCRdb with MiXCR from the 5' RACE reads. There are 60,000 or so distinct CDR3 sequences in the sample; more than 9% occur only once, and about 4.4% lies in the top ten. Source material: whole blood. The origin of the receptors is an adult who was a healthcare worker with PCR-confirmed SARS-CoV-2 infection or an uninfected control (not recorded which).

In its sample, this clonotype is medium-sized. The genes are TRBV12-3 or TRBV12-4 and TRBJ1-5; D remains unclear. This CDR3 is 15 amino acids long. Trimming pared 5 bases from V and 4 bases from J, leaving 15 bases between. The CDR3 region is CASSPKGVGNQPQHF. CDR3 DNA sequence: TGTGCCAGCAGTCCTAAGGGTGTTGGGAATCAGCCCCAGCATTTT.

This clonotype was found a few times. CDR3: CASRPTNTGELFF. In DNA, the CDR3 is TGTGCCAGCAGACCCACGAACACCGGGGAGCTGTTTTTT. The genes are TRBV3-1 and TRBJ2-2, with D unresolved. This CDR3 is built from 13 residues. The V end lost 6 bases, the J end lost 0 bases, and 5 bases lay between the germline ends. CDR1 LGHDT and CDR2 YNNKEL come from the germline V gene (reference sequence).

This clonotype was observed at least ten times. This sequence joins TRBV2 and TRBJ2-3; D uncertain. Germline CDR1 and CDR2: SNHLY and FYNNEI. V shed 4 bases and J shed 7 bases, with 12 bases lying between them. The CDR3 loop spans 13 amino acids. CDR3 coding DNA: TGTGCCAGCAGTGCAAACCTGGGGAATACGCAGTATTTT. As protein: CASSANLGNTQYF. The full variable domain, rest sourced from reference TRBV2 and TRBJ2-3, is EPEVTQTPSHQVTQMGQEVILRCVPISNHLYFYWYRQILGQKVEFLVSFYNNEISEKSEIFDDQFSVERPDGSNFTLKIRSTKLEDSAMYFCASSANLGNTQYFGPGTRLTVL.

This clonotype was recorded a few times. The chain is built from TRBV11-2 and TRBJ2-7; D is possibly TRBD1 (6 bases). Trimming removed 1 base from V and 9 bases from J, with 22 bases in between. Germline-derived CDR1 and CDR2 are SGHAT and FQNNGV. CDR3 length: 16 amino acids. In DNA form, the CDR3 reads TGTGCCAGCAGCTTAGGCATCGACAGGTTCATTCGGTGGCAGTACTTC. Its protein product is CASSLGIDRFIRWQYF.

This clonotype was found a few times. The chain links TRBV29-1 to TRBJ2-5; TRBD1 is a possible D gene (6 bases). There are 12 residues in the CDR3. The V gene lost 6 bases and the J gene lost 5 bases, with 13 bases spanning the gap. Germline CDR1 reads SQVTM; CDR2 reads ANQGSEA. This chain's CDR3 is CSVNRVQETQYF. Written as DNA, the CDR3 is TGCAGCGTCAACAGGGTCCAGGAGACCCAGTACTTC.